This TCR beta chain appears in the sequencing data of a study of T cells in Graves' hyperthyroidism and ophthalmopathy. Whole-study results and caveats: Ophthalmopathy got predicted by the model a median around six months before its onset. Ophthalmopathy and stable hyperthyroidism were separated by a 13 V-J model.

In this sample, this clonotype turned up many times. The target antigen is unknown. What was amplified from RNA transcripts were TCR beta CDR3 regions. HTBI primers were used for first-round RT-PCR of the TCR CDR3. TCRdb re-called the multiplex PCR reads through MiXCR, storing one row per CDR3 protein. The sample holds 450,000 to 700,000 distinct CDR3 sequences, 46% seen once. V lost 3 bases and J 1 base, leaving 13 bases between the germline ends. CDR3 length: 15 amino acids. Germline V gene data show CDR1 as SGHNT and CDR2 as YYREEE (reference sequence). This TCR derives from an adult woman with Graves' disease, either hyperthyroidism or ophthalmopathy (not recorded which). The rearrangement uses TRBV5-4 and TRBJ2-5; a possible D gene is TRBD2 (5 bases). Material: peripheral blood or thyroid tissue (not recorded which). The DNA of the CDR3 is TGTGCCAGCAGCTGGACGGACGCGGGCCAAGAGACCCAGTACTTC. This sequence encodes CASSWTDAGQETQYF.